This record covers a single T cell receptor beta chain. Its specificity is unknown. The authors incorporated unique molecular identifiers into the TCR beta cDNA libraries. T cells numbering about 1 to 11 million yielded some 500,000 cDNA molecules. One entry per CDR3 protein results from TCRdb running MiXCR on the PCR reads. This table holds about 500,000 distinct CDR3 sequences, around 40% found once. The data originate from a study of post-analysis software for immune sequencing data. Findings and caveats of the study: TRBV5-6, TRBV5-1 and TRBV20-1 belonged to a set of about five TRBV segments that were more frequent in patients than controls.

The germline V and J ends were trimmed by 5 bases and 3 bases, with 16 bases remaining between them. The CDR3 is made up of 16 amino acids. From germline, CDR1 is SEHNR and CDR2 FQNEAQ (reference sequence). The chain couples TRBV7-9 to TRBJ1-4; no clear D. The source of this sequence is a girl aged 10 to 17 with multiple sclerosis. Sequencing used blood. CDR3 DNA sequence: TGTGCCAGCAGCCCCTCCTCTGGGGTAGCTAATGAAAAACTGTTTTTT. It yields the protein CASSPSSGVANEKLFF.